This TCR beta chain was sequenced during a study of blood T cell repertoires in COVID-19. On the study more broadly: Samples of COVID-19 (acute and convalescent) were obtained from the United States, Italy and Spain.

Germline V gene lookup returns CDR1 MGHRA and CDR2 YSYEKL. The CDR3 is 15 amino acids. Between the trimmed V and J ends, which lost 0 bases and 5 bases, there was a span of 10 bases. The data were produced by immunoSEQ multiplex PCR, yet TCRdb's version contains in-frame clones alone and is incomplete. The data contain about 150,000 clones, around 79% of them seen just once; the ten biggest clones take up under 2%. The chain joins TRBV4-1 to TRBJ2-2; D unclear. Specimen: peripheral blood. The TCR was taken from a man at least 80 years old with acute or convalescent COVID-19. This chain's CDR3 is CASSQDGMNTGELFF. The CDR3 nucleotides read TGCGCCAGCAGCCAAGATGGCATGAATACCGGGGAGCTGTTTTTT.